This T cell receptor beta chain was identified in a study of blood T cell repertoires in COVID-19. As for the study in general: Acute and convalescent COVID-19 samples came from the United States, Italy and Spain. Nucleic acid was either cDNA or gDNA, and it came from T cells, B-cell-depleted T cells, or PBMCs.

How the authors handled the data: Estimated nucleated cell counts came from reference gene primer amplification. Sequenced by immunoSEQ multiplex PCR; TCRdb stores in-frame clones only, minus some. The V and J calls and the clone size are those of that table, but D and trimming were determined from the DNA. The sample comprises 15,000 to 20,000 clones, roughly 87% of which are singletons, and around a sixth rests with the top ten. With 3 bases removed from V and 0 bases from J, the gap between germline ends came to 8 bases. Germline CDR1 is SGHVS and CDR2 is FQNEAQ. This CDR3 contains 14 residues. The V gene is TRBV7-8, the J gene TRBJ1-2; D might be TRBD1 (6 bases). This clonotype was obtained from a man between 45 and 60 years old with active COVID-19. Sequencing was performed on peripheral blood. CDR3 bases: TGTGCCAGCAGCTTTCGGACAGCTAACTATGGCTACACCTTC. It codes for CASSFRTANYGYTF. Full variable domain (missing parts from reference TRBV7-8 and TRBJ1-2): GAGVSQSPRYKVAKRGQDVALRCDPISGHVSLFWYQQALGQGPEFLTYFQNEAQLDKSGLPSDRFFAERPEGSVSTLKIQRTQQEDSAVYLCASSFRTANYGYTFGSGTRLTVV.